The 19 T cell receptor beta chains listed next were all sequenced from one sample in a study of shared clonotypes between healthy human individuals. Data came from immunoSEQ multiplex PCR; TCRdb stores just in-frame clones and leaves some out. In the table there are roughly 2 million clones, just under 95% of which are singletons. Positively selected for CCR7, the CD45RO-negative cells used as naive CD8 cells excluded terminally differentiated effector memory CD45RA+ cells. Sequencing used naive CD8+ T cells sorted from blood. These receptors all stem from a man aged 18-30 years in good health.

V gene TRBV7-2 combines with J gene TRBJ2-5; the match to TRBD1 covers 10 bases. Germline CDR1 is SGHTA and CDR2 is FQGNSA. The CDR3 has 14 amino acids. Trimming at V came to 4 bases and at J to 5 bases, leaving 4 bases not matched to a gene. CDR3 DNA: TGTGCCAGCAGCTCGGACAGGGGGTGGGAGACCCAGTACTTC. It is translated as CASSSDRGWETQYF.

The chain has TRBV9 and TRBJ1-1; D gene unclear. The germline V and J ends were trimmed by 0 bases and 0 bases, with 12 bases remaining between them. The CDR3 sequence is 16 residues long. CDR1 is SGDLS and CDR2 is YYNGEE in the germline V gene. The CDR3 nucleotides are TGTGCCAGCAGCGTAGTACAGTTACCCATGAACACTGAAGCTTTCTTT. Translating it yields CASSVVQLPMNTEAFF.

The CDR3 here is CASSYSTGAKSYEQYF. Written as DNA, the CDR3 is TGTGCCAGCAGTTACTCCACTGGGGCGAAGTCCTACGAGCAGTACTTC. This chain joins TRBV6-5 and TRBJ2-7, with TRBD1 as a possible D gene (5 bases). The length of the CDR3 is 16 residues. CDR1 is MNHEY and CDR2 is SVGAGI in the germline V gene. The V gene lost 0 bases and the J gene lost 1 base, with 13 bases spanning the gap.

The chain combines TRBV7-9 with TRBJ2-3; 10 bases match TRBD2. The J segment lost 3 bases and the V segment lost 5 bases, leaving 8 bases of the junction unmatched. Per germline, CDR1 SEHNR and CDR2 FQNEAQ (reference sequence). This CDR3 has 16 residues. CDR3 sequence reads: CASSPGLAEITDTQYF. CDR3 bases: TGTGCCAGCAGCCCTGGACTAGCGGAGATTACAGATACGCAGTATTTT.

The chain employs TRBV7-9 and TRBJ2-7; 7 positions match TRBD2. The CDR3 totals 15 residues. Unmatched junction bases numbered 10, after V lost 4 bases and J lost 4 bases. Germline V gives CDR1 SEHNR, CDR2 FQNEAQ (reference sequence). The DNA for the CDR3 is TGTGCCAGCAGCTCGAGTGGCGGGAGACAATACGAGCAGTACTTC. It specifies CASSSSGGRQYEQYF.

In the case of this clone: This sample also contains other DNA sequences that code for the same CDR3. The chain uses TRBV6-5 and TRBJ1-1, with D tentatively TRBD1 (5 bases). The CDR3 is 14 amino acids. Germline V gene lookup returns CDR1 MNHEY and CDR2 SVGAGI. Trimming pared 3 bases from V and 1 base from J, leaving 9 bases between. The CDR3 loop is CASSYGTGNTEAFF. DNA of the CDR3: TGTGCCAGCAGTTATGGGACGGGGAACACTGAAGCTTTCTTT.

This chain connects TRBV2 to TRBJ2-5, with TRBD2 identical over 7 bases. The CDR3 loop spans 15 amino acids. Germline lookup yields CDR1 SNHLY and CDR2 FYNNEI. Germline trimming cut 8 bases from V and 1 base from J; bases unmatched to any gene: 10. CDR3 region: CASPEGLAAQETQYF. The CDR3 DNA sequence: TGTGCCAGCCCCGAAGGGCTAGCGGCCCAAGAGACCCAGTACTTC.

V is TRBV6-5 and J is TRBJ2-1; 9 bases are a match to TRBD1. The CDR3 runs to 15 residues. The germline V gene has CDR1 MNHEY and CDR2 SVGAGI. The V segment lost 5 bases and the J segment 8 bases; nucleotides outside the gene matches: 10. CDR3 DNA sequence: TGTGCCAGCAGTCCACCCGACAGGGGGGGGTATGAGCAGTTCTTC. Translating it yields CASSPPDRGGYEQFF.

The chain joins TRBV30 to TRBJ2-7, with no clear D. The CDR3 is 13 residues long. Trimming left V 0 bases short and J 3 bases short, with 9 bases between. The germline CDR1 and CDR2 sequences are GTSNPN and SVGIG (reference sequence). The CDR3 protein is CAWSVILNYEQYF. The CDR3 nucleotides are TGTGCCTGGAGTGTAATCCTAAACTACGAGCAGTACTTC.

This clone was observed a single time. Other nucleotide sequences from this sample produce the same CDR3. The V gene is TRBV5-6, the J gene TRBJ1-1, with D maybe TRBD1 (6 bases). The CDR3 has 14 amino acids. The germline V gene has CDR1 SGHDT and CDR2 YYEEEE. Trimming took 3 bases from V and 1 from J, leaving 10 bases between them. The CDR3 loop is CASSWGAGNTEAFF. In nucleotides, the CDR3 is TGTGCCAGCAGCTGGGGGGCAGGGAACACTGAAGCTTTCTTT.

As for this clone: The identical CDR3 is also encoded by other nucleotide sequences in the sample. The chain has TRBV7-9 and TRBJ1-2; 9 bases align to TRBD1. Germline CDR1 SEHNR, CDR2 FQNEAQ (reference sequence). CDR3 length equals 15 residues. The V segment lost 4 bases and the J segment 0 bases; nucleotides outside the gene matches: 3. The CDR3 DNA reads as TGTGCCAGCAGCTCGGGGACAGGGACTAACTATGGCTACACCTTC. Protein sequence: CASSSGTGTNYGYTF.

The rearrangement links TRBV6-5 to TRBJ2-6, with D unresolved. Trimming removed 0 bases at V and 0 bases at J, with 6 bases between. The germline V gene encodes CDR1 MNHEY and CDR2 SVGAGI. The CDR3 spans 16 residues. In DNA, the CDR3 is TGTGCCAGCAGTTACTCGAGGTTCTCTGGGGCCAACGTCCTGACTTTC. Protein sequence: CASSYSRFSGANVLTF.

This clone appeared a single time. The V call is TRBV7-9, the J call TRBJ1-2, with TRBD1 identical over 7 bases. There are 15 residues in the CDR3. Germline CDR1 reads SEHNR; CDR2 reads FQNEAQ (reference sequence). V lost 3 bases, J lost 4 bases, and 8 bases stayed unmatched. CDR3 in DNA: TGTGCCAGCAGCTTTGGGGACAGTTTGATCTATGGCTACACCTTC. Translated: CASSFGDSLIYGYTF.

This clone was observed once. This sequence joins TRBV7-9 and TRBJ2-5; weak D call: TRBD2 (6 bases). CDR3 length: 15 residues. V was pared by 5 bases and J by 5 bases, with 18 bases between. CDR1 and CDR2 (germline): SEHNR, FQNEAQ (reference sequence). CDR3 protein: CASSPGDSERETQYF. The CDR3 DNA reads TGTGCCAGCAGCCCCGGGGACTCGGAGAGGGAGACCCAGTACTTC. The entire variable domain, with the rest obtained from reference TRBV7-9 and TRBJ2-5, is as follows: DTGVSQNPRHKITKRGQNVTFRCDPISEHNRLYWYRQTLGQGPEFLTYFQNEAQLEKSRLLSDRFSAERPKGSFSTLEIQRTEQGDSAMYLCASSPGDSERETQYFGPGTRLLVL.

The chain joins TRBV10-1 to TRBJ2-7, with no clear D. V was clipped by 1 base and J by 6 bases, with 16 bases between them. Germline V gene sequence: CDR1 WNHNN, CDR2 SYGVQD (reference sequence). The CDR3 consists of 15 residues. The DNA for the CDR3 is TGCGCCAGCAGTGAGTTTCTGGGTGGGGTCGCCGAGCAGTACTTC. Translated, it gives CASSEFLGGVAEQYF.

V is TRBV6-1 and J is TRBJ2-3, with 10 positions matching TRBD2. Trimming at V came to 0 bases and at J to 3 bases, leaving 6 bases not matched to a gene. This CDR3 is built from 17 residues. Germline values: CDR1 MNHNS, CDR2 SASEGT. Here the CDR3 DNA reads TGTGCCAGCAGTGAAGCGCCTAGCGGGGGTATAACAGATACGCAGTATTTT. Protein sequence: CASSEAPSGGITDTQYF.

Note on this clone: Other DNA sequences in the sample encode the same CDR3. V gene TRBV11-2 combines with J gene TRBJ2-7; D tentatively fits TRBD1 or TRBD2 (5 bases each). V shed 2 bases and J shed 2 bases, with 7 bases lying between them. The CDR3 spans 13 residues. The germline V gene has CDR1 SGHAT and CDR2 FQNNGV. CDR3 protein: CASSLRGAYEQYF. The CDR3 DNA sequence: TGTGCCAGCAGCTTAAGAGGGGCCTACGAGCAGTACTTC. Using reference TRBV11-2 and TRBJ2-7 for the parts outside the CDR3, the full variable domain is EAGVAQSPRYKIIEKRQSVAFWCNPISGHATLYWYQQILGQGPKLLIQFQNNGVVDDSQLPKDRFSAERLKGVDSTLKIQPAKLEDSAVYLCASSLRGAYEQYFGPGTRLTVT.

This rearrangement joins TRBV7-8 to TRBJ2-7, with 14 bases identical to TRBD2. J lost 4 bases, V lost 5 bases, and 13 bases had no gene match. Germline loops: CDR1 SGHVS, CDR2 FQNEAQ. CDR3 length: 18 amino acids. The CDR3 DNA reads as TGTGCCAGCAGCGATGGACTAGCGGGAGGTTACAGTATATACGAGCAGTACTTC. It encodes CASSDGLAGGYSIYEQYF.

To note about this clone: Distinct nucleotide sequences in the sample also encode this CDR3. CDR3 in amino acids: CASSSRSSYNEQFF. The DNA for the CDR3 is TGTGCCAGCAGTTCTAGGAGCTCCTACAATGAGCAGTTCTTC. This sequence joins TRBV27 and TRBJ2-1; no clear D. V gave up 4 bases and J gave up 0 bases, with 7 bases separating them. Germline loops: CDR1 MNHEY, CDR2 SMNVEV (reference sequence). This CDR3 contains 14 residues.